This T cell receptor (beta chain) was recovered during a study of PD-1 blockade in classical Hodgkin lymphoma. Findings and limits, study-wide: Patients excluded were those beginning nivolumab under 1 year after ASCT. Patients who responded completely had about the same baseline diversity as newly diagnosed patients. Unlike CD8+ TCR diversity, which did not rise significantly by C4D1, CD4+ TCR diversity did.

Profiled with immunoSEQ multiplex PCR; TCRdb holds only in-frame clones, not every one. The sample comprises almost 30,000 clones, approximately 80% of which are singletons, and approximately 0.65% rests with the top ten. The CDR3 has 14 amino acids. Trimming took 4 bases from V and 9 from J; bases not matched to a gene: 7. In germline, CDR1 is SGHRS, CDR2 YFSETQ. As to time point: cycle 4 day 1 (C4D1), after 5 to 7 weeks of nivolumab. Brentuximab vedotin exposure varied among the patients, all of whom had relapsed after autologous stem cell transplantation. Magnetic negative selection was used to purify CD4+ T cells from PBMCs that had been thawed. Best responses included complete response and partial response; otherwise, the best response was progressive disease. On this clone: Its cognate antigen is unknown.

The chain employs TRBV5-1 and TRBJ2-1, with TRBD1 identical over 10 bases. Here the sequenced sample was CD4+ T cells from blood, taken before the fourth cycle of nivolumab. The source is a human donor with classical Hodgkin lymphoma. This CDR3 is CASSHPDRGVEQFF. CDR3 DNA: TGCGCCAGCAGCCACCCGGACAGGGGGGTTGAGCAGTTCTTC. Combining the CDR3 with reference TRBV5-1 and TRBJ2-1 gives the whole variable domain KAGVTQTPRYLIKTRGQQVTLSCSPISGHRSVSWYQQTPGQGLQFLFEYFSETQRNKGNFPGRFSGRQFSNSRSEMNVSTLELGDSALYLCASSHPDRGVEQFFGPGTRLTVL.